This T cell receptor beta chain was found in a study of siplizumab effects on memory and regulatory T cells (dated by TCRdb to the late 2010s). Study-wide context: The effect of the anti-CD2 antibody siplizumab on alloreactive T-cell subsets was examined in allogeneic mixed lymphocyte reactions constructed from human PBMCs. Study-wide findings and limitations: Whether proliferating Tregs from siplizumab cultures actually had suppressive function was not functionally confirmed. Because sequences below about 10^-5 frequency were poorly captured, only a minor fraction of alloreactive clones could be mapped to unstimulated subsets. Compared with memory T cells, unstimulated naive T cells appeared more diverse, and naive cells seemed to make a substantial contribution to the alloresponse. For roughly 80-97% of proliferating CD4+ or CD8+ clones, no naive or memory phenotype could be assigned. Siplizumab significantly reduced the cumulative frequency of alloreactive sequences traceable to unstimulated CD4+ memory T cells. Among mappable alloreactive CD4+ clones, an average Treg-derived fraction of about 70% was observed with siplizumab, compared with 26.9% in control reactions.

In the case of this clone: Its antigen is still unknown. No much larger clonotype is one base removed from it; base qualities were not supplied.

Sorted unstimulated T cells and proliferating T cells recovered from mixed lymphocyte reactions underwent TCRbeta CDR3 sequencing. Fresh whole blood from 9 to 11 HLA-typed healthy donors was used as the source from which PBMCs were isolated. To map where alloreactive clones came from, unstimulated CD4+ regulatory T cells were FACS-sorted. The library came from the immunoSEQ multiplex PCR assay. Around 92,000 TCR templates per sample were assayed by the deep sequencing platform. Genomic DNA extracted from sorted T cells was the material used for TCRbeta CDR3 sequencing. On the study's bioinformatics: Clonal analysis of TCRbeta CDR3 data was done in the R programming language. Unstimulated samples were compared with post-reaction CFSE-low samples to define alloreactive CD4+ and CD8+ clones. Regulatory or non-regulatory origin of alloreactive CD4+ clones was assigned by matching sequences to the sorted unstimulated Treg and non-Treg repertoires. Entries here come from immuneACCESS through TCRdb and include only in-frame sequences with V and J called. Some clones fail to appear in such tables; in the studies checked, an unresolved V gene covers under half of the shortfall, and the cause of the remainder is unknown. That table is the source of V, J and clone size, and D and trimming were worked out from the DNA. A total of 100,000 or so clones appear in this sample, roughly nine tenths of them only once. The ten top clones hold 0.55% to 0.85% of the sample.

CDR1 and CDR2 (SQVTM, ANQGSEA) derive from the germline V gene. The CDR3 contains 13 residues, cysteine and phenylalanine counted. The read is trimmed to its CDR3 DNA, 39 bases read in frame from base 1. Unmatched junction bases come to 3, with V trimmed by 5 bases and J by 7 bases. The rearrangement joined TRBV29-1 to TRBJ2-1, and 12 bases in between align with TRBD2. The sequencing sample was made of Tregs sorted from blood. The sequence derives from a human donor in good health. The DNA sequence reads TGCAGCGTTACTGGACTAGCGGGGAATGAGCAGTTCTTC. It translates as CSVTGLAGNEQFF.